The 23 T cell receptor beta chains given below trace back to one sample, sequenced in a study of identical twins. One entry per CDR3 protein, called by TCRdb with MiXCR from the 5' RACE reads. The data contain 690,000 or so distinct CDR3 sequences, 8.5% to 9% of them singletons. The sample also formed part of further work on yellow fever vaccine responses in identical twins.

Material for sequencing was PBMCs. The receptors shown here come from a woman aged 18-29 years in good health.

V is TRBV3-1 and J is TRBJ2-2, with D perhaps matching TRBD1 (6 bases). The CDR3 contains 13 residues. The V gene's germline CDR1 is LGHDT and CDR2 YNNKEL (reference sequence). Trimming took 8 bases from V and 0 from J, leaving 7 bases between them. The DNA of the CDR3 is TGTGCCAGCGGGACAACGAACACCGGGGAGCTGTTTTTT. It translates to CASGTTNTGELFF.

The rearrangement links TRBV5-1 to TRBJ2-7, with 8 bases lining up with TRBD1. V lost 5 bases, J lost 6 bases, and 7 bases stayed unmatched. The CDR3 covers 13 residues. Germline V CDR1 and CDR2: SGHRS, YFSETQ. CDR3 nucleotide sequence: TGCGCCAGCAGTACGGGACAGGTGAGCGAGCAGTACTTC. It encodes CASSTGQVSEQYF.

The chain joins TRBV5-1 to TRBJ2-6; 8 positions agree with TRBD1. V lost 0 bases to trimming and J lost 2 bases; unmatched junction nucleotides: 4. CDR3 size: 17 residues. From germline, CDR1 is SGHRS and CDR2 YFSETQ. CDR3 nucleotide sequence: TGCGCCAGCAGCTTGGTACCAGGGGGCACTGGGGCCAACGTCCTGACTTTC. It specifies CASSLVPGGTGANVLTF.

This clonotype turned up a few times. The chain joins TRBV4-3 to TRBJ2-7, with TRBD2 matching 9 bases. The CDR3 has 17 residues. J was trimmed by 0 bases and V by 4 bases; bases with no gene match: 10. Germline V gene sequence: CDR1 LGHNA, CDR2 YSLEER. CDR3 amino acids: CASSLLAGEGLSYEQYF. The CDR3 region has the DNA TGCGCCAGCAGCCTTTTAGCGGGAGAAGGCCTCTCCTACGAGCAGTACTTC.

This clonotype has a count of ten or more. The CDR3 bases are TGCAGCTTGCGGGACACCTATGGCTACACCTTC. This sequence encodes CSLRDTYGYTF. The chain joins TRBV29-1 to TRBJ1-2; D is possibly TRBD1 (6 bases). Germline CDR1 SQVTM, CDR2 ANQGSEA. The V end was cut by 8 bases, the J end by 4 bases, with 11 bases between. The CDR3 sequence is 11 residues long.

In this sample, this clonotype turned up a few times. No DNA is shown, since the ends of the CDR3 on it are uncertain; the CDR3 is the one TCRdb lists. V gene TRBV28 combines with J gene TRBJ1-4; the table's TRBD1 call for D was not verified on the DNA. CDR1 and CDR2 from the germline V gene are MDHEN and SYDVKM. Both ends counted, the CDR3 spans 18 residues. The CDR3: CASSSSGASSGIYEKLFF.

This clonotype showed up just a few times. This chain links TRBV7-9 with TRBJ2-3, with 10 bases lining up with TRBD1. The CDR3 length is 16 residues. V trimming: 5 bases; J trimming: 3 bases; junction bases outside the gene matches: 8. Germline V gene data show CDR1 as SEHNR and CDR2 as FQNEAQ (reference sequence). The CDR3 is CASSPGQGVRTDTQYF. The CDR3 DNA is TGTGCCAGCAGCCCAGGACAGGGGGTCAGGACAGATACGCAGTATTTT.

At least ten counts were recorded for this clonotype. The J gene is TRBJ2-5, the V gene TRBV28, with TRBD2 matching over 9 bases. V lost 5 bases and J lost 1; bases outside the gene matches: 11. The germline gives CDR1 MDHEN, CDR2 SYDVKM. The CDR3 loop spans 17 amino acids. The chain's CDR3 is CASSSPLQRGAQETQYF. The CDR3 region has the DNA TGTGCCAGCAGTAGTCCCCTTCAGCGGGGGGCCCAAGAGACCCAGTACTTC.

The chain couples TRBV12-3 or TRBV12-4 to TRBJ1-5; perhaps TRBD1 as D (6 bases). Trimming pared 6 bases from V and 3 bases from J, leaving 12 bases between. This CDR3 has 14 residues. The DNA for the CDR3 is TGTGCCAGCAGACCTAGGGGGACCAATCAGCCCCAGCATTTT. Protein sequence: CASRPRGTNQPQHF.

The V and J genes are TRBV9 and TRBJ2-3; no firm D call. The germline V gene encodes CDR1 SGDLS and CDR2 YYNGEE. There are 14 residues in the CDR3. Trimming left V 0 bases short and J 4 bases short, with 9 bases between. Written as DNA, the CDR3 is TGTGCCAGCAGCGTAGGGGTTACGTCAGATACGCAGTATTTT. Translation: CASSVGVTSDTQYF. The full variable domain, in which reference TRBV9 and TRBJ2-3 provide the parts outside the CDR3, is DSGVTQTPKHLITATGQRVTLRCSPRSGDLSVYWYQQSLDQGLQFLIQYYNGEERAKGNILERFSAQQFPDLHSELNLSSLELGDSALYFCASSVGVTSDTQYFGPGTRLTVL.

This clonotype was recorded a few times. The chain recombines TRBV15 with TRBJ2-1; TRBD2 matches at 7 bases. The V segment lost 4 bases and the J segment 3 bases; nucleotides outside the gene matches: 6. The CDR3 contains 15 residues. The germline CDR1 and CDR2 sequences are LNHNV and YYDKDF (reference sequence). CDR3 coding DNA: TGTGCCACCAGCAAAGTGCGGGAGTTCTACAATGAGCAGTTCTTC. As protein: CATSKVREFYNEQFF.

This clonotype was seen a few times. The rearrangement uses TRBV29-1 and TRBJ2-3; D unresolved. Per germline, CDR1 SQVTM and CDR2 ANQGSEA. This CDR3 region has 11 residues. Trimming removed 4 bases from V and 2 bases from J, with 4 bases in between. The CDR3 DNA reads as TGCAGCGTTGGACTCACAGATACGCAGTATTTT. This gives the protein CSVGLTDTQYF.

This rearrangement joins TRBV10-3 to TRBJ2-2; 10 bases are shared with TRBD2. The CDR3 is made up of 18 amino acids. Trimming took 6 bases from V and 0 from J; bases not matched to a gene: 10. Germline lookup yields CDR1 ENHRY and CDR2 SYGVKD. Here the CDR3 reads CAIRPGLAGATNTGELFF. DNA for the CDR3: TGTGCCATCAGACCAGGGCTAGCGGGGGCTACGAACACCGGGGAGCTGTTTTTT.

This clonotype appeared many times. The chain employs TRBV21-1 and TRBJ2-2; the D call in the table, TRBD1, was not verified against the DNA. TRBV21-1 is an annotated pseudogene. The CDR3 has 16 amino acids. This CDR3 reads CASSKRTGRNTGELFF. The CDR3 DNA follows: TGTGCCAGCAGCAAAAGGACAGGACGGAACACCGGGGAGCTGTTTTTT.

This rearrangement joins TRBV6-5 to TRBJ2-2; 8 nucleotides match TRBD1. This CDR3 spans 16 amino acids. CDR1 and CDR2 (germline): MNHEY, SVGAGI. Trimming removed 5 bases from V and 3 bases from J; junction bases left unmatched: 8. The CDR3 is CASSHQQGVHTGELFF. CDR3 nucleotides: TGTGCCAGCAGTCACCAACAGGGGGTCCACACCGGGGAGCTGTTTTTT.

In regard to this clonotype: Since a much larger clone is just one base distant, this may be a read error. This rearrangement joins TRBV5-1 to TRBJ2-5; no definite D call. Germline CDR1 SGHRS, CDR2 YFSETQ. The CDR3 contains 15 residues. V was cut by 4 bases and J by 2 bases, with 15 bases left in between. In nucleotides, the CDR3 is TGCGCCAGCAGCGGACGTCTTGGGAATCAAGAGACCCAGTACTTC. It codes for CASSGRLGNQETQYF.

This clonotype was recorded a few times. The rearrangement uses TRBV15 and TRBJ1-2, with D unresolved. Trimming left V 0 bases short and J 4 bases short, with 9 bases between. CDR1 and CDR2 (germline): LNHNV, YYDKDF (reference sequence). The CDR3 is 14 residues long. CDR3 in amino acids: CATSRDRAGYGYTF. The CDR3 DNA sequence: TGTGCCACCAGCAGAGATCGGGCAGGCTATGGCTACACCTTC.

CDR3: CATRLRGLYNYEQYF. CDR3 nucleotides: TGTGCCACCCGATTGCGAGGGCTTTACAACTACGAGCAGTACTTC. The chain employs TRBV28 and TRBJ2-7, with D perhaps matching TRBD2 (5 bases). V lost 10 bases to trimming and J lost 3 bases, with 22 bases between them. Per germline, CDR1 MDHEN and CDR2 SYDVKM. The CDR3 totals 15 residues. Variable domain in full (rest from reference TRBV28 and TRBJ2-7): DVKVTQSSRYLVKRTGEKVFLECVQDMDHENMFWYRQDPGLGLRLIYFSYDVKMKEKGDIPEGYSVSREKKERFSLILESASTNQTSMYLCATRLRGLYNYEQYFGPGTRLTVT.

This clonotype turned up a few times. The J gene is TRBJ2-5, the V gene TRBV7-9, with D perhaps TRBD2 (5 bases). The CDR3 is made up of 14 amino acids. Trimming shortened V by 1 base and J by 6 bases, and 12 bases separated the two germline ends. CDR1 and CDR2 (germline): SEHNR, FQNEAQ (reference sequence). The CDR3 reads CASSLGGIQKTQYF. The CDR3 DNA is TGTGCCAGCAGCTTAGGAGGGATTCAGAAGACCCAGTACTTC.

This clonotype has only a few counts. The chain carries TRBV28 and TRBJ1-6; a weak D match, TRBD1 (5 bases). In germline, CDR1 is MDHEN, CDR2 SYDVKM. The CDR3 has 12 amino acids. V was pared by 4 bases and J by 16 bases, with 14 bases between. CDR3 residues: CASSSPGRGLHF. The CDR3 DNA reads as TGTGCCAGCAGTTCCCCAGGGCGGGGTCTCCACTTT.

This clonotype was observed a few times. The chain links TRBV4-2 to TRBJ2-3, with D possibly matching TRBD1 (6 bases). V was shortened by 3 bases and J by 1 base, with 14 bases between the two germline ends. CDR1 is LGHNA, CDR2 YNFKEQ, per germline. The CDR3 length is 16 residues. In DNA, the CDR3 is TGTGCCAGCAGCCAGTTGGGGGCCCCAGGCACAGATACGCAGTATTTT. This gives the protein CASSQLGAPGTDTQYF.

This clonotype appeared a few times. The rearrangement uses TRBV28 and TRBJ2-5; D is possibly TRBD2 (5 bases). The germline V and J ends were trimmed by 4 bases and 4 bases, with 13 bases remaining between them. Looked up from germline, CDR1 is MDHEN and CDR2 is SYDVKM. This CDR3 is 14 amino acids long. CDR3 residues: CASSSRTRRETQYF. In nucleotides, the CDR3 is TGTGCCAGCAGTTCTCGGACTCGGCGAGAGACCCAGTACTTC.

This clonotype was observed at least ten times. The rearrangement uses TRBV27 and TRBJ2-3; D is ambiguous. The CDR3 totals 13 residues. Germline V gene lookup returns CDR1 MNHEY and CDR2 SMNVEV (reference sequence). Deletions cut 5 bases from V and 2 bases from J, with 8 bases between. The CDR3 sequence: CASSPRNTDTQYF. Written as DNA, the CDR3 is TGTGCCAGCAGTCCTAGAAACACAGATACGCAGTATTTT.